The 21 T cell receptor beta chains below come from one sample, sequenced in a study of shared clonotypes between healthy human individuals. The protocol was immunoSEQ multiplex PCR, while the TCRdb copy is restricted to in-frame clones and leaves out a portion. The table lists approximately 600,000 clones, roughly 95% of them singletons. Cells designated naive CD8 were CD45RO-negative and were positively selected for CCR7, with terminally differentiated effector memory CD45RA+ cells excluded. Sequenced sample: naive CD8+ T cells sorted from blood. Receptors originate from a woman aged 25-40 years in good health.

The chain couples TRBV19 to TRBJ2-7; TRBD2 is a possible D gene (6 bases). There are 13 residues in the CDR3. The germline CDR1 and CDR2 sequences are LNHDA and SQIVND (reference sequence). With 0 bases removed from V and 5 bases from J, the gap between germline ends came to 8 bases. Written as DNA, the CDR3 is TGTGCCAGTAGTATAGATCGGAGGGACGAGCAGTACTTC. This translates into CASSIDRRDEQYF.

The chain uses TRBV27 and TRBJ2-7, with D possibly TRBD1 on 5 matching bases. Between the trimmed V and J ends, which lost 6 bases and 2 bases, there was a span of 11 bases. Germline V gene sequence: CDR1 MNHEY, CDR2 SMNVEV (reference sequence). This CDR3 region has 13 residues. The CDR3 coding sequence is TGTGCCAGCAGCCTAGGACATGCCTACGAGCAGTACTTC. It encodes CASSLGHAYEQYF.

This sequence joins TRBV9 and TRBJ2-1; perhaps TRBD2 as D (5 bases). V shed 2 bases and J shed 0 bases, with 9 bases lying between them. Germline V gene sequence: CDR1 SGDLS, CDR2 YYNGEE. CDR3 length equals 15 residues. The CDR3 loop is CASSVWGDSYNEQFF. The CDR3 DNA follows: TGTGCCAGCAGCGTTTGGGGAGACTCCTACAATGAGCAGTTCTTC.

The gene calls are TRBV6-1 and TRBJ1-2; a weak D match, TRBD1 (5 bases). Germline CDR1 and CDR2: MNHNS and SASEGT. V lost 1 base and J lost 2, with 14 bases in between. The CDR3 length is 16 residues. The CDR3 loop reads CASSEGAGYLNYGYTF. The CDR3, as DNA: TGTGCCAGCAGTGAAGGGGCAGGGTATTTGAACTATGGCTACACCTTC.

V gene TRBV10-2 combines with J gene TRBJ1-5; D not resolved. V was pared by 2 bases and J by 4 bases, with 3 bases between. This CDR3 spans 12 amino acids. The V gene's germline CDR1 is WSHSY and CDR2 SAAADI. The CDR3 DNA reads TGCGCCAGCAGTGAGCCAAATCAGCCCCAGCATTTT. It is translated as CASSEPNQPQHF.

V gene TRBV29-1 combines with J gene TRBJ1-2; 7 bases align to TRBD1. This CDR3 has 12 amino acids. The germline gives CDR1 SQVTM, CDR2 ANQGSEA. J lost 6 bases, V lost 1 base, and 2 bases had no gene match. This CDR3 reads CSVEAGQHGYTF. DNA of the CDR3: TGCAGCGTTGAAGCGGGACAGCATGGCTACACCTTC.

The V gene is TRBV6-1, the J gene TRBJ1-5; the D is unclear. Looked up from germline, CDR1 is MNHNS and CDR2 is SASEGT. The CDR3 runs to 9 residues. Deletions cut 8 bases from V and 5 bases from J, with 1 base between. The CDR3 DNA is TGTGCCAGCCATCAGCCCCAGCATTTT. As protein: CASHQPQHF.

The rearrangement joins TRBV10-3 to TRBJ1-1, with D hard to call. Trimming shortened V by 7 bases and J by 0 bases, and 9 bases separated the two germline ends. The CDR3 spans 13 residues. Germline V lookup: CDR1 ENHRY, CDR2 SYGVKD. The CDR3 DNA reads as TGTGCCATCACCGGAGAGATGAACACTGAAGCTTTCTTT. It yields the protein CAITGEMNTEAFF.

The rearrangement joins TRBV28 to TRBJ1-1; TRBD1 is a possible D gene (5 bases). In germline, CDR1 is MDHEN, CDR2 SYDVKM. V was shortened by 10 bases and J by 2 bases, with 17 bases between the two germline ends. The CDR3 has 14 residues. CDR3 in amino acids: CAIKATDLNTEAFF. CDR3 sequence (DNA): TGTGCCATCAAAGCGACAGACCTAAACACTGAAGCTTTCTTT.

The CDR3 DNA sequence: TGTGCCAGCAGCCAACCGTACTACGAGCAGTACTTC. Translation: CASSQPYYEQYF. The gene calls are TRBV14 and TRBJ2-7; D is undetermined. Trimming took 2 bases from V and 3 from J, leaving 5 bases between them. This CDR3 is built from 12 residues. Looked up from germline, CDR1 is SGHDN and CDR2 is FVKESK.

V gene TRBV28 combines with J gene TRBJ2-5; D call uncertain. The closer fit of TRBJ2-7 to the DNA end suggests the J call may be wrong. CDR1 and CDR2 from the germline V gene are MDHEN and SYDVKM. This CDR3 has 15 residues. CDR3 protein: CASSYPRDKSYEQYF. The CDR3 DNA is TGTGCCAGCAGTTACCCCCGCGACAAGAGCTACGAGCAGTACTTC.

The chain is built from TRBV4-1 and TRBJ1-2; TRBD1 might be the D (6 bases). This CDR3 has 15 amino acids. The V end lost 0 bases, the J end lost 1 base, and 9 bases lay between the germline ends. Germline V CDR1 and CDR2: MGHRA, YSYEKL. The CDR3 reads CASSQEPGDNYGYTF. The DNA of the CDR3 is TGCGCCAGCAGCCAAGAGCCAGGGGATAACTATGGCTACACCTTC.

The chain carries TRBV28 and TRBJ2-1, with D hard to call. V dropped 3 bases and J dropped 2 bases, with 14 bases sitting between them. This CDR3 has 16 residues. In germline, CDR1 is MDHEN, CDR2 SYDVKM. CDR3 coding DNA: TGTGCCAGCAGTTTGTGGGTAGTGAGTACCTACAATGAGCAGTTCTTC. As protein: CASSLWVVSTYNEQFF.

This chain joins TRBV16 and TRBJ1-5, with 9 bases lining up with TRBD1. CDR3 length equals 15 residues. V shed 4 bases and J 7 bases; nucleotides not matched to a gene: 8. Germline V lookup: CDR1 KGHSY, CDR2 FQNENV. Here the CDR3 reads CASSLDDRGGQPQHF. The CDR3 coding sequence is TGTGCCAGCAGCCTCGACGACAGGGGGGGGCAGCCCCAGCATTTT.

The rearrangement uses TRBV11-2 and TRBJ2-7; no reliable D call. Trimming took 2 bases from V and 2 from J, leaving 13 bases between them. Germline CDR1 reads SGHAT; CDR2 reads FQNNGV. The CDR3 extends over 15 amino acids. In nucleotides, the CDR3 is TGTGCCAGCAGCTTATTGTCAGTCAGCGCCTACGAGCAGTACTTC. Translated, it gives CASSLLSVSAYEQYF.

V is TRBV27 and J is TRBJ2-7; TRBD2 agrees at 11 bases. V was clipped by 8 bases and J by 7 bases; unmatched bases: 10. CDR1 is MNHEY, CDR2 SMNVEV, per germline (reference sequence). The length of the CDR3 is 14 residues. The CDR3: CASANRPSGREQYF. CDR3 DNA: TGTGCCAGCGCCAATAGGCCTAGCGGGAGGGAGCAGTACTTC.

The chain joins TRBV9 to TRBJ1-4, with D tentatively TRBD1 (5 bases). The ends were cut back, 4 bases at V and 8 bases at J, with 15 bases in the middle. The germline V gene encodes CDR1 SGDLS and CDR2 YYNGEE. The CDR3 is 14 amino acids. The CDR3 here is CASSPGGEEEKLFF. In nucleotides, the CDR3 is TGTGCCAGCAGCCCCGGAGGGGAGGAAGAAAAACTGTTTTTT.

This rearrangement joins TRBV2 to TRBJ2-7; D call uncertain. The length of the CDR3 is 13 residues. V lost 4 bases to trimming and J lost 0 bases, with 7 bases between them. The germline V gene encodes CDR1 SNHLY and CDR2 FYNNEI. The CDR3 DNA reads TGTGCCAGCAGTGGGAAGCGCTCCTACGAGCAGTACTTC. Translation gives CASSGKRSYEQYF.

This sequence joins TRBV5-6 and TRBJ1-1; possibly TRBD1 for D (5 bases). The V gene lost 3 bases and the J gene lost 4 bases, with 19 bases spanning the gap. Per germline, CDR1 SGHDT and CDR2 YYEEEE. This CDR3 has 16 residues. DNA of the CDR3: TGTGCCAGCAGCTCGTGTATCGGGGGATTCTGCACTGAAGCTTTCTTT. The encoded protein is CASSSCIGGFCTEAFF.

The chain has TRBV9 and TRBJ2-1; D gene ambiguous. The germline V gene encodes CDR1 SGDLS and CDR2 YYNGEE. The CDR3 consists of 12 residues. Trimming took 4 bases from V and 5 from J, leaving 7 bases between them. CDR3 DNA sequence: TGTGCCAGCAGCAACCTTAACAATGAGCAGTTCTTC. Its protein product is CASSNLNNEQFF.

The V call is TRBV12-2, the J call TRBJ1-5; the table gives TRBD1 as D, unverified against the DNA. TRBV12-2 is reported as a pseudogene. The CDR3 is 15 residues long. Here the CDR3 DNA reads TGTGCAAGTCGTTTGCCTGCAGGGTCAGATCAGCCCCAGCATTTT. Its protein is CASRLPAGSDQPQHF.